This T cell receptor (beta chain) was profiled in a study of blood T cell repertoires in COVID-19. CDR1 MNHEY and CDR2 SVGEGT come from the germline V gene. V was trimmed by 0 bases and J by 3 bases, leaving 9 bases between them. The CDR3 runs 14 residues. Here immunoSEQ multiplex PCR was the method, and the copy in TCRdb shows in-frame clones only, minus some. This sample has almost 200,000 clones, with around 79% found just once. The sample comprised peripheral blood. The V gene is TRBV6-2 or TRBV6-3, the J gene TRBJ2-7; D call uncertain. The source of this sequence is a woman between 35 and 50 years old with COVID-19, enrolled during active disease. The CDR3 sequence is CASSYSSDLYEQYF. Here the CDR3 DNA reads TGTGCCAGCAGTTACTCAAGCGATCTCTACGAGCAGTACTTC.